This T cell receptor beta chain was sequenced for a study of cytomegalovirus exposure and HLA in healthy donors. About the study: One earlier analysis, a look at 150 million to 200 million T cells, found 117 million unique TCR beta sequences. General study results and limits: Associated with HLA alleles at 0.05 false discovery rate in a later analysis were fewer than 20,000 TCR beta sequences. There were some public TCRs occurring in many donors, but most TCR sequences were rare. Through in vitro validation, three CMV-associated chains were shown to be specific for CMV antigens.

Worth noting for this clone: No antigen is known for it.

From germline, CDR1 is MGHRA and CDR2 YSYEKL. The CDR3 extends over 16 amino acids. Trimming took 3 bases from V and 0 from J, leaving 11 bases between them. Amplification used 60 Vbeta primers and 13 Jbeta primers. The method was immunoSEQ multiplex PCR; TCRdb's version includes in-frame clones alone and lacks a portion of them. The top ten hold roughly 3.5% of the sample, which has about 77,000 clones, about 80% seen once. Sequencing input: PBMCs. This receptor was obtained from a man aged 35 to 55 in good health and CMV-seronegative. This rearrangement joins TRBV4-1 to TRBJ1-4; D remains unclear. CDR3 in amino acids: CASSHGNSATNEKLFF. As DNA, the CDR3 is TGCGCCAGCAGCCACGGGAACAGCGCAACTAATGAAAAACTGTTTTTT.